This T cell receptor beta chain comes out of a study of blood T cell repertoires in COVID-19. CDR3 length: 16 amino acids. Germline CDR1 reads KGHSH; CDR2 reads LQKENI. Trimming stripped 2 bases from V and 0 bases from J, with 13 bases between. The assay was immunoSEQ multiplex PCR, and TCRdb's table has in-frame clones only and misses some. The sample holds 110,000 to 150,000 clones, 70% to 85% seen once. This receptor was identified in a woman of 80 years or more with acute or convalescent COVID-19. The V gene is TRBV18, the J gene TRBJ1-1; the D is unclear. Source material: peripheral blood. CDR3: CASSPIGVGVNTEAFF. The CDR3 coding sequence is TGTGCCAGCTCACCAATCGGGGTCGGGGTGAACACTGAAGCTTTCTTT.